These 22 T cell receptor beta chains share one sample of origin, sequenced in a study of shared clonotypes between healthy human individuals. CD45RO-negative CD8 cells positively selected for CCR7 made up the naive population, which excluded terminally differentiated effector memory CD45RA+ cells. Assay used: immunoSEQ multiplex PCR; TCRdb lists only in-frame clones, some missing. This table has over 2 million clones, about 95% appearing once. Input material: naive CD8+ T cells sorted from blood. The receptors shown here come from a man aged 18-30 years in good health.

The chain carries TRBV27 and TRBJ2-2; 7 bases align to TRBD1. CDR3 length: 17 amino acids. Trimming removed 5 bases from V and 4 bases from J; junction bases left unmatched: 13. The V gene's germline CDR1 is MNHEY and CDR2 SMNVEV (reference sequence). The CDR3 DNA follows: TGTGCCAGCAGTCCGATACCGGTGCAGGGGGTCACCGGGGAGCTGTTTTTT. This encodes CASSPIPVQGVTGELFF.

The rearrangement joins TRBV29-1 to TRBJ2-3; unclear D gene. CDR1 is SQVTM and CDR2 is ANQGSEA in the germline V gene. The CDR3 spans 13 residues. V was trimmed by 4 bases and J by 3 bases, leaving 11 bases between them. CDR3 DNA: TGCAGCGTTGCCCACATCCGGACAGATACGCAGTATTTT. This translates into CSVAHIRTDTQYF.

The table lists this clone with a count of one. This chain uses TRBV28 with TRBJ2-6, with D possibly matching TRBD1 (5 bases). V was shortened by 5 bases and J by 6 bases, with 8 bases between the two germline ends. There are 13 residues in the CDR3. The germline gives CDR1 MDHEN, CDR2 SYDVKM. The CDR3 bases are TGTGCCAGCAGTGTGACAGCGGCCAACGTCCTGACTTTC. The encoded protein is CASSVTAANVLTF.

This sequence joins TRBV19 and TRBJ2-1; D may be TRBD1 (5 bases). Trimming shortened V by 6 bases and J by 4 bases, and 16 bases separated the two germline ends. CDR3 length equals 15 residues. Germline values: CDR1 LNHDA, CDR2 SQIVND (reference sequence). CDR3 in amino acids: CASRYRSEKYNEQFF. The CDR3 DNA reads TGTGCCAGTAGGTACAGGAGCGAGAAATACAATGAGCAGTTCTTC.

V usage is TRBV4-1 and J usage is TRBJ1-5; possibly TRBD1 for D (5 bases). The CDR3 is 16 residues long. V was trimmed by 1 base and J by 3 bases, leaving 13 bases between them. CDR1 and CDR2 (germline): MGHRA, YSYEKL. CDR3 nucleotides: TGCGCCAGCAGCCAAGGCCCCGGGGCCATCAATCAGCCCCAGCATTTT. Protein product: CASSQGPGAINQPQHF.

V usage is TRBV7-9 and J usage is TRBJ2-2, with a weak D call TRBD1 (6 bases). The germline V gene encodes CDR1 SEHNR and CDR2 FQNEAQ (reference sequence). The V and J ends lost 5 bases and 5 bases respectively, with 18 bases between them. This CDR3 has 16 amino acids. The CDR3 protein is CASSLGGKGRTGELFF. As DNA, the CDR3 is TGTGCCAGCAGCCTAGGGGGAAAGGGAAGGACCGGGGAGCTGTTTTTT. Full variable domain (outside the CDR3, taken from reference TRBV7-9 and TRBJ2-2): DTGVSQNPRHKITKRGQNVTFRCDPISEHNRLYWYRQTLGQGPEFLTYFQNEAQLEKSRLLSDRFSAERPKGSFSTLEIQRTEQGDSAMYLCASSLGGKGRTGELFFGEGSRLTVL.

The V and J genes are TRBV4-3 and TRBJ1-6; 7 positions match TRBD1. Germline V gene sequence: CDR1 LGHNA, CDR2 YSLEER. The CDR3 covers 15 residues. The V gene end was trimmed by 3 bases and the J gene end by 10 bases; junction bases not matched to a gene: 9. CDR3: CASSHGQVAGSPLHF. CDR3 bases: TGCGCCAGCAGCCACGGACAGGTAGCTGGATCACCCCTCCACTTT.

Note on this clone: The sample has other DNA sequences that encode this CDR3 too. The chain employs TRBV6-5 and TRBJ1-2, with a weak D call TRBD1 (6 bases). Trimming removed 6 bases from V and 2 bases from J, with 10 bases in between. The CDR3 has 13 residues. Per germline, CDR1 MNHEY and CDR2 SVGAGI. The DNA for the CDR3 is TGTGCCAGCAGCTTACAGGGAAACTATGGCTACACCTTC. Translation: CASSLQGNYGYTF.

V usage is TRBV30 and J usage is TRBJ2-7, with D possibly being TRBD1 or TRBD2 (5 bases each). Per the germline V gene, CDR1 is GTSNPN and CDR2 is SVGIG (reference sequence). The ends were cut back, 2 bases at V and 3 bases at J, with 14 bases in the middle. The CDR3 runs 14 residues. The CDR3 DNA is TGTGCCTGGAGTCCCGGGACGGGCGACTACGAGCAGTACTTC. The encoded protein is CAWSPGTGDYEQYF.

The rearrangement links TRBV5-6 to TRBJ2-3; D is uncertain. The V end lost 3 bases, the J end lost 8 bases, and 10 bases lay between the germline ends. The CDR3 totals 12 residues. Germline V lookup: CDR1 SGHDT, CDR2 YYEEEE. The CDR3 sequence: CASSSLAGTQYF. CDR3 coding DNA: TGTGCCAGCAGCTCCTTAGCTGGTACGCAGTATTTT. The variable domain in full, with the rest retrieved from reference TRBV5-6 and TRBJ2-3, is DAGVTQSPTHLIKTRGQQVTLRCSPKSGHDTVSWYQQALGQGPQFIFQYYEEEERQRGNFPDRFSGHQFPNYSSELNVNALLLGDSALYLCASSSLAGTQYFGPGTRLTVL.

The rearrangement links TRBV28 to TRBJ2-2; D uncertain. The CDR3 has 17 amino acids. Germline V lookup: CDR1 MDHEN, CDR2 SYDVKM. V shed 5 bases and J shed 0 bases, with 16 bases lying between them. CDR3 residues: CASSAPQPGANTGELFF. The DNA for the CDR3 is TGTGCCAGCAGTGCACCCCAACCGGGCGCGAACACCGGGGAGCTGTTTTTT.

This chain joins TRBV7-8 and TRBJ2-7; D is perhaps TRBD1 or TRBD2 (5 bases each). V lost 5 bases to trimming and J lost 2 bases, with 13 bases between them. Germline CDR1 reads SGHVS; CDR2 reads FQNEAQ. The CDR3 is 14 amino acids. CDR3 amino acids: CASSPGTYAYEQYF. DNA for the CDR3: TGTGCCAGCAGCCCCGGGACGTACGCCTACGAGCAGTACTTC. Filled out from reference TRBV7-8 and TRBJ2-7, the complete variable domain reads GAGVSQSPRYKVAKRGQDVALRCDPISGHVSLFWYQQALGQGPEFLTYFQNEAQLDKSGLPSDRFFAERPEGSVSTLKIQRTQQEDSAVYLCASSPGTYAYEQYFGPGTRLTVT.

The gene calls are TRBV4-1 and TRBJ2-4, with D possibly called TRBD1 or TRBD2 (7 bases each). Germline-derived CDR1 and CDR2 are MGHRA and YSYEKL. Trimming removed 5 bases at V and 8 bases at J, with 16 bases between. This CDR3 comprises 14 residues. The DNA of the CDR3 is TGCGCCAGCAGCACCCAGGGGGGGCATGACATTCAGTACTTC. It is translated as CASSTQGGHDIQYF.

This clone was seen once. This may stem from a read error, because a much larger clone lies one nucleotide away. This sample also contains other DNA sequences that code for the same CDR3. The V call is TRBV27, the J call TRBJ2-7, with TRBD1 matching over 8 bases. The ends lost 6 bases at V and 3 bases at J; junction bases unmatched: 7. The germline gives CDR1 MNHEY, CDR2 SMNVEV (reference sequence). This CDR3 has 14 residues. CDR3 region: CASSPGTGGYEQYF. Written as DNA, the CDR3 is TGTGCCAGCAGCCCCGGTACAGGGGGCTACGAGCAGTACTTC.

This clone came up a few times. The chain couples TRBV5-1 to TRBJ1-4, with 9 bases identical to TRBD1. This CDR3 contains 16 residues. Germline V gene lookup returns CDR1 SGHRS and CDR2 YFSETQ. The V segment lost 1 base and the J segment 4 bases; nucleotides outside the gene matches: 5. The CDR3 DNA sequence: TGCGCCAGCAGCTTGTACGGGACAGGGAATAATGAAAAACTGTTTTTT. It translates to CASSLYGTGNNEKLFF.

The chain uses TRBV25-1 and TRBJ2-7; D might be TRBD1 (5 bases). V shed 1 base and J shed 3 bases, with 10 bases lying between them. The CDR3 contains 14 residues. CDR1 and CDR2 from the germline V gene are MGHDK and SYGVNS. The CDR3 DNA reads as TGTGCCAGCAGTGAATTTGACAGAGGCTACGAGCAGTACTTC. Encoded protein: CASSEFDRGYEQYF.

A word on this clone: Other nucleotide sequences from this sample produce the same CDR3. The V and J genes are TRBV4-1 and TRBJ2-3, with TRBD2 matching over 10 bases. V lost 1 base and J lost 3; bases outside the gene matches: 1. The CDR3 has 15 residues. Germline lookup yields CDR1 MGHRA and CDR2 YSYEKL. This CDR3 reads CASSQGLAGTDTQYF. Written as DNA, the CDR3 is TGCGCCAGCAGCCAAGGACTAGCGGGTACAGATACGCAGTATTTT.

The chain joins TRBV6-1 to TRBJ1-5; D unclear. Germline CDR1 MNHNS, CDR2 SASEGT. V dropped 2 bases and J dropped 2 bases, with 4 bases sitting between them. The CDR3 totals 13 residues. Written as DNA, the CDR3 is TGTGCCAGCAGTGAATGGGGCAATCAGCCCCAGCATTTT. The encoded protein is CASSEWGNQPQHF.

This sequence joins TRBV7-8 and TRBJ2-5, with D possibly matching TRBD1 (5 bases). CDR1 is SGHVS, CDR2 FQNEAQ, per germline. V was shortened by 1 base and J by 1 base, with 19 bases between the two germline ends. CDR3 size: 18 residues. CDR3 residues: CASSLGVGQGWSQETQYF. The CDR3 nucleotides are TGTGCCAGCAGCTTAGGGGTGGGGCAGGGTTGGAGCCAAGAGACCCAGTACTTC.

The rearrangement uses TRBV5-1 and TRBJ1-1, with D uncertain. CDR1 and CDR2 from the germline V gene are SGHRS and YFSETQ. V shed 0 bases and J shed 1 base, with 10 bases lying between them. The CDR3 covers 15 residues. The CDR3 here is CASSLGLYANTEAFF. CDR3 bases: TGCGCCAGCAGCTTGGGTCTGTACGCGAACACTGAAGCTTTCTTT.

The chain employs TRBV13 and TRBJ1-1; 7 nucleotides agree with TRBD1. V dropped 5 bases and J dropped 6; count of bases not matched to a gene: 6. CDR1 is PRHDT, CDR2 FYEKMQ, per germline (reference sequence). The CDR3 is 13 amino acids. The CDR3 is CASSHDREAEAFF. In nucleotides, the CDR3 is TGTGCCAGCAGCCACGACAGGGAAGCTGAAGCTTTCTTT.

The chain links TRBV5-4 to TRBJ1-1; no clear D. Trimming removed 5 bases at V and 0 bases at J, with 11 bases between. This CDR3 is built from 14 residues. CDR1 is SGHNT and CDR2 is YYREEE in the germline V gene (reference sequence). In DNA, the CDR3 is TGTGCCAGCAGGACCGTCGGGGTGAACACTGAAGCTTTCTTT. Protein product: CASRTVGVNTEAFF.